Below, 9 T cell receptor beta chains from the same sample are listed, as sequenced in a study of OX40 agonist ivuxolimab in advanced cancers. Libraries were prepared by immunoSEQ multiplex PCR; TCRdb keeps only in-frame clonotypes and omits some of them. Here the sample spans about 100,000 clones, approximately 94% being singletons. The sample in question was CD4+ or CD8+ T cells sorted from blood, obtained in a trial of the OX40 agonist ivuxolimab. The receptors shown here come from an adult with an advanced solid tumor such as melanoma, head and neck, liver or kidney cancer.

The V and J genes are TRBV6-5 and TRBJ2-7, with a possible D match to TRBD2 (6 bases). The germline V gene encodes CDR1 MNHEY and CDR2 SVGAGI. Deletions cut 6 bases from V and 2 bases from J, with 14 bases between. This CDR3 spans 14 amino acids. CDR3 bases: TGTGCCAGCAGGTTACCGGGGGAAACCTACGAGCAGTACTTC. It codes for CASRLPGETYEQYF.

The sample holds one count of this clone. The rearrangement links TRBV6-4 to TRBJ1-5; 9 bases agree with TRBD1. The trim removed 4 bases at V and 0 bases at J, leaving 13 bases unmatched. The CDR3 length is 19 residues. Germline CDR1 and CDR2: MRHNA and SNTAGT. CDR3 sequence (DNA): TGTGCCAGCAGTGGCCTCCGGGACAGGGCTAAAAATAGCAATCAGCCCCAGCATTTT. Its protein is CASSGLRDRAKNSNQPQHF.

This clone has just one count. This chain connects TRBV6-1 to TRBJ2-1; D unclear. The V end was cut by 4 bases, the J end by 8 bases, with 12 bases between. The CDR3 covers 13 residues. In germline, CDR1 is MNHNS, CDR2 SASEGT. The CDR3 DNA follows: TGTGCCAGCAGTGTCAATAGCTTCGATGAGCAGTTCTTC. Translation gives CASSVNSFDEQFF.

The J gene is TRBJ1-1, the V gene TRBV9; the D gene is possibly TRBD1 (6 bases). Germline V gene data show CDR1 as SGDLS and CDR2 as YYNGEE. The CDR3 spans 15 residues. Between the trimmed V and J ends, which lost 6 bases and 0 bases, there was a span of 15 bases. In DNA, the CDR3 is TGTGCCAGCACCTCGCAGGGGCAGATGAACACTGAAGCTTTCTTT. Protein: CASTSQGQMNTEAFF.

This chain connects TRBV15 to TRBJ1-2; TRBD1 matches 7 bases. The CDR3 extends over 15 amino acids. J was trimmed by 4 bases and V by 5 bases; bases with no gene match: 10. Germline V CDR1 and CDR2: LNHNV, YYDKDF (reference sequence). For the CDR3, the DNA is TGTGCCACCAGCCCTTACCGGGACAGCAGCTATGGCTACACCTTC. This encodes CATSPYRDSSYGYTF.

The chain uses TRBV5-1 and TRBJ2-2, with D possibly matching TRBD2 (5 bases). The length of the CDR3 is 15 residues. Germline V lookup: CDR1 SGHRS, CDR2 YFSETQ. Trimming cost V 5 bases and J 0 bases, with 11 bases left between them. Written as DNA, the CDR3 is TGCGCCAGCAGATGGGAGCCAACGAACACCGGGGAGCTGTTTTTT. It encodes CASRWEPTNTGELFF.

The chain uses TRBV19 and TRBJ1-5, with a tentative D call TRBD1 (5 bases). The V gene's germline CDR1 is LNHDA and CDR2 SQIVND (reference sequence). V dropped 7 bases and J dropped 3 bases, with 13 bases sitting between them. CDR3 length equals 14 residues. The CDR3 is CASKRQTNNQPQHF. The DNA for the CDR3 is TGTGCCAGTAAAAGACAGACAAACAATCAGCCCCAGCATTTT.

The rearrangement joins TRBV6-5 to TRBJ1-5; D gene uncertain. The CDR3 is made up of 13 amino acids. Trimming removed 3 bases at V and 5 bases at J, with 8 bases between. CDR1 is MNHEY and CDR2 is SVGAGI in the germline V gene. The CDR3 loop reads CASSYHRDQPQHF. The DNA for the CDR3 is TGTGCCAGCAGTTATCATAGGGATCAGCCCCAGCATTTT.

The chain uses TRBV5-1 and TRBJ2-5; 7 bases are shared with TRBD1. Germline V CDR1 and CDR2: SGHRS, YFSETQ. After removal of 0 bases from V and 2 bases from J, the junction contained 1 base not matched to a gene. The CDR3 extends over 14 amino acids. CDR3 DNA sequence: TGCGCCAGCAGCTTGGTGACAGGGCAAGAGACCCAGTACTTC. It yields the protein CASSLVTGQETQYF.